Presented here are 2 T cell receptor beta chains from one specimen sequenced in a study of T-cell reconstitution after alpha-beta-depleted transplantation in children. A TCRbeta library incorporating unique molecular identifiers was prepared. TCRdb passed the PCR reads through MiXCR, listing each CDR3 protein once. Of about 98,000 distinct CDR3 sequences listed, approximately 8% were seen once; the top ten hold about 16%. Sequencing used PBMCs, obtained before TCRalphabeta/CD19-depleted stem cell transplant. The receptors come from a boy younger than 10 with acute lymphoblastic leukemia, due to receive a stem cell transplant.

The table lists this clonotype with a few counts. The DNA of the CDR3 is TGCGCCAGTTGGGGTCACACTGGCTACGAGCAGTACTTC. Protein: CASWGHTGYEQYF. The rearrangement links TRBV10-2 to TRBJ2-7; D unclear. V lost 9 bases and J lost 3, with 15 bases in between. CDR1 is WSHSY, CDR2 SAAADI, per germline. CDR3 length: 13 residues.

In its sample, this clonotype was seen a few times. In DNA form, the CDR3 reads TGTGCCAGCACCACTTTGGACATCCCTACAGATACGCAGTATTTT. It is translated as CASTTLDIPTDTQYF. The chain is built from TRBV6-2 or TRBV6-3 and TRBJ2-3, with D maybe TRBD1 (5 bases). Germline V gives CDR1 MNHEY, CDR2 SVGEGT. This CDR3 is 15 amino acids long. Trimming pared 7 bases from V and 3 bases from J, leaving 17 bases between.